This TCR beta chain is drawn from a study of T cell responses to AZD1222 COVID-19 vaccine. General observations from the study: Clonal diversity was possibly underestimated, and white British individuals and females predominated among donors. Vaccination with two AZD1222 doses was followed by a rise in Spike-specific TCR breadth and depth. Dominant at 160-218 and 743-854, vaccine-associated CD4 TCRs also spanned spike. Repertoire sampling occurred only after the peak T cell response.

Some clones are missing from TCRdb's copy, which holds only in-frame ones; the method was immunoSEQ multiplex PCR. The sample includes 140,000 to 150,000 clones, roughly 90% seen only once; the top ten take about 3.5%. The CDR3 sequence is 14 residues long. Germline CDR1 MDHEN, CDR2 SYDVKM. The germline V and J ends were trimmed by 7 bases and 0 bases, with 10 bases remaining between them. Concerning this clone: The antigen is not known.

Sequenced here: peripheral blood, sampled 28 days after the second AZD1222 dose. The genes are TRBV28 and TRBJ1-5; D not resolved. The TCR sequence derives from an adult who received the AZD1222 COVID-19 vaccine. The CDR3 reads CASKADYSNQPQHF. CDR3 sequence (DNA): TGTGCCAGCAAAGCTGATTATAGCAATCAGCCCCAGCATTTT.